The 2 T cell receptor beta chains listed next were all sequenced from one sample in a study of T-cell memory formation after mild COVID-19. A single record per CDR3 protein comes from TCRdb applying MiXCR to the 5' RACE reads. The sample records around 260,000 distinct CDR3 sequences, roughly 16% being singletons. Input material: PBMCs or a T cell subset sorted from them (not recorded which). These receptors were collected from a man aged 18 to 30 who had mild COVID-19 (a few samples of this study predate the infection). Cell type and time point are not known.

The chain is built from TRBV28 and TRBJ1-1, with no clear D. CDR1 and CDR2 from the germline V gene are MDHEN and SYDVKM. This CDR3 is built from 15 residues. The V end was cut by 2 bases, the J end by 3 bases, with 13 bases between. CDR3 nucleotide sequence: TGTGCCAGCAGTTTAACTCTAGGGAAATACACTGAAGCTTTCTTT. Its protein is CASSLTLGKYTEAFF.

This clonotype was recorded at least ten times. The chain links TRBV19 to TRBJ2-5; 10 positions agree with TRBD2. This CDR3 contains 16 residues. After removal of 2 bases from V and 1 base from J, the junction contained 4 bases not matched to a gene. CDR1 and CDR2 from the germline V gene are LNHDA and SQIVND (reference sequence). Written as DNA, the CDR3 is TGTGCCAGTAGTATAAGGGCTAGCGGGGGCCAAGAGACCCAGTACTTC. It specifies CASSIRASGGQETQYF.